This record covers a single T cell receptor beta chain. Its target is unknown. The CDR3 consists of 16 residues. The V gene lost 2 bases and the J gene lost 2 bases, with 15 bases spanning the gap. The V gene's germline CDR1 is SGHVS and CDR2 FQNEAQ. The sample belongs to a study of cytomegalovirus exposure and HLA in healthy donors. Turning to the study itself: The 90 to 150 validation repertoires used the same platform as the roughly 620 first-cohort repertoires, a later analysis reported. Overall study findings and caveats: Researchers reported that a few CMV-associated chains were confirmed in vitro as CMV antigen-specific. Cytomegalovirus-associated status was assigned to about 170 TCR beta chains.

Produced via immunoSEQ multiplex PCR; TCRdb's table is partial and in-frame only. The data contain 90,000 to 140,000 clones, approximately 90% of them singletons. The rearrangement joins TRBV7-8 to TRBJ1-2; D perhaps matches TRBD1 (6 bases). Sequenced: PBMCs. The receptor's source is a woman younger than 35 in good health and CMV-seropositive. The CDR3 spells CASSLSSYRENYGYTF. The CDR3 nucleotides read TGTGCCAGCAGCTTATCATCATACAGGGAAAACTATGGCTACACCTTC.